Shown below are 14 T cell receptor beta chains from a single sample sequenced in a study of CD8 T cells in Susac syndrome (dated by TCRdb to about 2019). Libraries were prepared through the immunoSEQ multiplex PCR assay. RNA was extracted with the RNeasy kit and about 0.45 to 1 ug was reverse transcribed using random hexamers. The public reads were reanalyzed by TCRdb: fastp trimming at Q25, MiXCR alignment, in-frame beta chains only. One record per CDR3 amino acid sequence lists the most common genes and DNA. For this sample there are fewer than 350,000 distinct CDR3 sequences; approximately 85% appear just once. The ten largest clonotypes hold approximately 0.2% of the sample. Sequencing input: CD8+ T cells from PBMCs. The receptors shown here come from a human donor with multiple sclerosis.

This clonotype occurred once. J is TRBJ1-1 and V is TRBV24-1; tentatively, D is TRBD1 (6 bases). The CDR3 is 16 residues long. Germline V lookup: CDR1 KGHDR, CDR2 SFDVKD. Trimming cost V 1 base and J 2 bases, with 13 bases left between them. CDR3 nucleotide sequence: TGTGCCACCAGTGATTTAAGGAGGGGGAGAAACACTGAAGCTTTCTTT. Its translation: CATSDLRRGRNTEAFF.

This clonotype was picked up one time. This sequence joins TRBV27 and TRBJ1-1, with D hard to call. The CDR3 spans 15 residues. The V and J ends lost 5 bases and 1 base respectively, with 14 bases between them. CDR1 is MNHEY and CDR2 is SMNVEV in the germline V gene (reference sequence). In nucleotides, the CDR3 is TGTGCCAGCAGTCCCCTTGCGGGCCAGAACACTGAAGCTTTCTTT. Amino acids: CASSPLAGQNTEAFF.

The chain couples TRBV25-1 to TRBJ1-2; no firm D call. Germline assignment: CDR1 MGHDK and CDR2 SYGVNS. V was clipped by 2 bases and J by 2 bases, with 12 bases between them. The CDR3 consists of 15 residues. In DNA, the CDR3 is TGTGCCAGCAGTGAAGGCATGGGAGCCAACTATGGCTACACCTTC. It encodes CASSEGMGANYGYTF.

The gene calls are TRBV7-2 and TRBJ2-1; D is undetermined. V lost 5 bases to trimming and J lost 8 bases, with 16 bases between them. CDR3 length equals 14 residues. Germline CDR1 SGHTA, CDR2 FQGNSA. The CDR3 here is CASSLWARAHEQFF. DNA of the CDR3: TGTGCCAGCAGCCTCTGGGCCCGGGCCCATGAGCAGTTCTTC.

Only a few counts were recorded for this clonotype. The chain has TRBV28 and TRBJ2-5; D not resolved. The CDR3 spans 13 residues. V dropped 5 bases and J dropped 4 bases, with 11 bases sitting between them. Germline CDR1 is MDHEN and CDR2 is SYDVKM. The chain's CDR3 is CASSPVGRETQYF. The CDR3 region has the DNA TGTGCCAGCAGTCCGGTCGGCAGAGAGACCCAGTACTTC.

The chain carries TRBV7-2 and TRBJ1-2; 8 bases are shared with TRBD1. This CDR3 spans 18 amino acids. J gave up 4 bases and V 5 bases, and 18 bases lay outside the gene matches. Germline-derived CDR1 and CDR2 are SGHTA and FQGNSA. CDR3 nucleotides: TGTGCCAGCAGCCCCAATATACGGTATGACAGGGGAAGCTATGGCTACACCTTC. Translation gives CASSPNIRYDRGSYGYTF.

The rearrangement joins TRBV3-1 to TRBJ1-1; no firm D call. The V end was cut by 1 base, the J end by 3 bases, with 15 bases between. The CDR3 is made up of 16 amino acids. CDR1 LGHDT and CDR2 YNNKEL come from the germline V gene (reference sequence). This CDR3 is CASSQVGVSSYTEAFF. As DNA, the CDR3 is TGTGCCAGCAGCCAAGTCGGAGTGAGCAGTTACACTGAAGCTTTCTTT.

The chain uses TRBV11-2 and TRBJ2-5; possible D gene TRBD2, 6 bases. With 1 base removed from V and 1 base from J, the gap between germline ends came to 7 bases. Germline lookup yields CDR1 SGHAT and CDR2 FQNNGV. The CDR3 length is 14 residues. CDR3: CASSLVGGQETQYF. The CDR3, as DNA: TGTGCCAGCAGCTTAGTCGGGGGCCAAGAGACCCAGTACTTC.

The V gene is TRBV28, the J gene TRBJ2-7; TRBD2 is a possible D gene (5 bases). Germline loops: CDR1 MDHEN, CDR2 SYDVKM. This CDR3 is 14 amino acids long. Trimming shortened V by 5 bases and J by 0 bases, and 11 bases separated the two germline ends. The CDR3 region is CASSPSDYSYEQYF. Here the CDR3 DNA reads TGTGCCAGCAGTCCCTCCGACTACTCCTACGAGCAGTACTTC.

V gene TRBV7-9 combines with J gene TRBJ1-1, with D uncertain. Germline CDR1 is SEHNR and CDR2 is FQNEAQ (reference sequence). This CDR3 contains 13 residues. V was trimmed by 5 bases and J by 8 bases, leaving 15 bases between them. The CDR3 protein is CASSPLSAREAFF. For the CDR3, the DNA is TGTGCCAGCAGCCCCCTGTCGGCTCGCGAAGCTTTCTTT.

This clonotype showed up just a few times. The chain recombines TRBV6-1 with TRBJ1-1; 8 nucleotides match TRBD1. This CDR3 comprises 15 residues. CDR1 MNHNS and CDR2 SASEGT come from the germline V gene. Trimming removed 5 bases from V and 1 base from J; junction bases left unmatched: 6. CDR3 amino acids: CASSPGQGTNTEAFF. CDR3 in DNA: TGTGCCAGCAGTCCCGGACAGGGTACGAACACTGAAGCTTTCTTT.

J is TRBJ1-1 and V is TRBV6-6, with a weak D call TRBD1 (5 bases). Germline-derived CDR1 and CDR2 are MNHNY and SVGAGI (reference sequence). V lost 8 bases to trimming and J lost 4 bases, with 14 bases between them. The CDR3 contains 13 residues. The CDR3 here is CASLTGGGTEAFF. The CDR3 DNA is TGTGCCAGCTTAACGGGGGGGGGCACTGAAGCTTTCTTT.

The chain recombines TRBV25-1 with TRBJ2-6; 7 bases are a match to TRBD2. Germline V gives CDR1 MGHDK, CDR2 SYGVNS. The CDR3 covers 20 residues. The J segment lost 0 bases and the V segment lost 3 bases, leaving 14 bases of the junction unmatched. CDR3 nucleotide sequence: TGTGCCAGCAGTGATGGAGGGGAACTAGCGTTGAGCTCTGGGGCCAACGTCCTGACTTTC. Its translation is CASSDGGELALSSGANVLTF.

This clonotype was counted between two and nine times. The chain uses TRBV7-8 and TRBJ2-3; D call uncertain. The CDR3 extends over 13 amino acids. Trimming left V 2 bases short and J 6 bases short, with 9 bases between. Looked up from germline, CDR1 is SGHVS and CDR2 is FQNEAQ. In DNA, the CDR3 is TGTGCCAGCAGCTTATCCGAAGACGATACGCAGTATTTT. Residues: CASSLSEDDTQYF.